Here is one T cell receptor beta chain with its context. Original processing methods: Reference gene primer amplification gave nucleated cell count estimates. Only in-frame clones appear in the TCRdb table, and some are missing; sequencing was by immunoSEQ multiplex PCR. The V and J calls and clone size were taken over from that table, and D and trimming were inferred from the DNA. Of about 55,000 clones listed, 90% were seen once; the top ten hold 5.5% to 7.5%. Per germline, CDR1 SGHDN and CDR2 FVKESK. V trimming: 4 bases; J trimming: 5 bases; junction bases outside the gene matches: 9. The length of the CDR3 is 17 residues. The data were taken from a study of blood T cell repertoires in COVID-19. Looking at the study overall: Whether acute or convalescent, the COVID-19 samples came from the United States, Italy and Spain.

The rearrangement links TRBV14 to TRBJ2-2; TRBD2 matches at 11 bases. Specimen: peripheral blood. This clonotype was sampled from a middle-aged man with acute or convalescent COVID-19. Here the CDR3 reads CASSLLAGGRQTGELFF. The CDR3 coding sequence is TGTGCCAGCAGCCTGCTAGCGGGAGGAAGGCAAACCGGGGAGCTGTTTTTT.